This T cell receptor beta chain came from a study of blood T cell repertoires in COVID-19. Germline V lookup: CDR1 MRHNA, CDR2 SNTAGT. The CDR3 loop spans 11 amino acids. Trimming left V 6 bases short and J 8 bases short, with 8 bases between. Profiling relied on immunoSEQ multiplex PCR, and the TCRdb table lists in-frame clones only, not all of them. The table lists approximately 230,000 clones, roughly 84% of them singletons, with 2% to 2.5% in the top ten. The origin of this receptor is a woman between 35 and 50 years old who had recovered from COVID-19. This chain joins TRBV6-4 and TRBJ1-5; no clear D gene. Sample: peripheral blood. The CDR3 region has the DNA TGTGCCAGCAGGACGAGGAAGCCCCAGCATTTT. Protein: CASRTRKPQHF.